The rows below give T cell receptor beta chains drawn from one sample of a study of regulatory T cells in long-lasting Graves disease. In TCRdb, the multiplex PCR reads were re-called with MiXCR into one record per CDR3 protein. The profile shows hundreds of thousands of distinct CDR3 sequences, less than 20% of them singletons. These data were likewise used in another study, on T cells in Graves' hyperthyroidism and ophthalmopathy.

Source: peripheral blood mononuclear cells (PBMCs), taken at new diagnosis, from a patient treated with antithyroid drugs. Source of these receptors: a woman younger than 45 with Graves disease. The CDR3 runs from the conserved cysteine through the conserved F or W. A D gene is named only where the DNA matches it firmly. Rows may omit the clone size; those that give it use once, few, many or a size class.

>TRBJ2-7|many|TRBV27|16|-
TGTGCCAGCAGTTCCTCCCCGATACCGACCCTTGGGGAGCAGTACTTC
CASSSSPIPTLGEQYF
>TRBJ2-1|many|TRBV5-1|15|-
TGCGCCAGCAGCCTGGACAGTCCCTCCTACAATGAACAGTTCTTC
CASSLDSPSYNEQFF
>TRBJ2-6|few|TRBV10-2|17|-
TGCGCCAGCATGGAAGGACCCCAAAGGCCTGGGGCCAACGTCCTGACTTTC
CASMEGPQRPGANVLTF
>TRBJ1-1|many|TRBV12-3/TRBV12-4|14|-
TGTGCCAGCAGCCACCTGTCGTTTAACACTGAAGCTTTCTTT
CASSHLSFNTEAFF
>TRBJ2-5|few|TRBV5-1|15|TRBD2
TGCGCCAGCAGCTTGGTAGGACTAGGGCAAGAGACCCAGTACTTC
CASSLVGLGQETQYF
>TRBJ1-5|many|TRBV19|14|-
TGTGCCAGTAATGGGGGGGCCGGGGGTCAGCCCCAGCATTTT
CASNGGAGGQPQHF
>TRBJ2-1|-|TRBV5-1|15|-
TGCGCCAGCAGCTTGGTGTGGAGCTCCTACAATGAGCAGTTCTTC
CASSLVWSSYNEQFF
>TRBJ1-1|-|TRBV20-1|12|-
TGCAGTGCTAGAGAGGGAATCGCTGAAGCTTTCTTT
CSAREGIAEAFF
>TRBJ2-7|many|TRBV2|14|-
TGTGCCAGCCGTTCTCGGGGCGCATCCTACGAGCAGTACTTC
CASRSRGASYEQYF
>TRBJ2-7|many|TRBV27|15|TRBD1
TGTGCCAGCAGTTCCCCCGGGACAGGGACCTACGAGCAGTACTTC
CASSSPGTGTYEQYF
>TRBJ2-5|-|TRBV3-1|16|-
TGTGCCAGCAGCCAAGATTTGGGTCGGGGAAGAGAGATCCAGTACTTC
CASSQDLGRGREIQYF
>TRBJ2-3|-|TRBV5-1|15|TRBD2
TGCGCCAGCAGAGAAGCGGGAGTGCGCACAGATACGCAGTATTTT
CASREAGVRTDTQYF
>TRBJ2-7|-|TRBV2|15|TRBD2
TGTGCCAGCAGTGATGCAGATCCGGGGGGGTACGAGCAGTACTTC
CASSDADPGGYEQYF
>TRBJ2-7|many|TRBV28|16|TRBD2
TGTGCCAGCATACTAGCGGGAGGAGGGAACACCTACGAGCAGTACTTC
CASILAGGGNTYEQYF
>TRBJ1-4|many|TRBV27|15|-
TGTGCCAGCACCAATCAAGGCGGCGCTAATGAAAAACTGTTTTTT
CASTNQGGANEKLFF
>TRBJ2-5|few|TRBV7-6|15|TRBD2
TGTGCCAGCAGCTTTTCGACTAGCGGGAGCGGGACCCAGTACTTC
CASSFSTSGSGTQYF
>TRBJ2-3|many|TRBV7-2|15|TRBD2
TGTGCCAGCATCACGGGGACTAGCGGGAAAGATACGCAGTATTTT
CASITGTSGKDTQYF
>TRBJ2-3|few|TRBV19|16|-
TGTGCCAGTAGTAGCAGGGCATTAGGACCCACAGATACGCAGTATTTT
CASSSRALGPTDTQYF
>TRBJ2-1|many|TRBV15|14|TRBD2
TGTGCCACCAGTAAACGGGAGGGCCAAGGTGAGCAGTTCTTC
CATSKREGQGEQFF
>TRBJ1-1|many|TRBV6-1|14|TRBD1
TGTGCCAGCAGTCAGACAGGGGTTCACACTGAAGCTTTCTTT
CASSQTGVHTEAFF
>TRBJ2-1|-|TRBV28|20|TRBD2
TGTGCCAGCGGGAGAGGGTCTAGCGGGGGGGCCTCGCTCTCCTACAATGAGCAGTTCTTC
CASGRGSSGGASLSYNEQFF
>TRBJ1-2|-|TRBV5-1|14|-
TGCGCCAGCAGCTTGGCTACAGAGAACTATGGCTACACCTTC
CASSLATENYGYTF
>TRBJ2-5|many|TRBV6-2/TRBV6-3|13|-
TGTGCCAGCAGTGAAGAGCCCCCCGGGACCCAGTACTTC
CASSEEPPGTQYF
>TRBJ1-1|many|TRBV28|16|-
TGTGCCAGCATTTGGGGGACGAGGTTTTCGAACACTGAAGCTTTCTTT
CASIWGTRFSNTEAFF
>TRBJ2-1|many|TRBV6-5|15|TRBD1
TGTGCCAGCAGTTCTACACAGGGGGTCGGCAATGAGCAGTTCTTC
CASSSTQGVGNEQFF
>TRBJ1-1|many|TRBV28|11|-
TGTGCCATACTGGGGAACACTGAAGCTTTCTTT
CAILGNTEAFF
>TRBJ1-1|many|TRBV19|13|TRBD1
TGTGCCAGTAGCTCAGGGGGCAATCCTGAAGCTTTCTTT
CASSSGGNPEAFF
>TRBJ1-1|many|TRBV2|14|TRBD1
TGTGCCAGCAGCCGGGACAGGGCCATGAAGGGGGCTTTCTTT
CASSRDRAMKGAFF
>TRBJ2-1|-|TRBV20-1|18|TRBD2
TGCAGTGCCAGAGGCGGGGGGCCCGGGATAGGCCATGTGGATGAGCAGTTCTTC
CSARGGGPGIGHVDEQFF
>TRBJ2-1|many|TRBV28|15|-
TGTGCCAGCAGTTTGACGCGGCCCCGGGCCCCAGAGCAGTTCTTC
CASSLTRPRAPEQFF
>TRBJ2-7|many|TRBV6-1|16|TRBD1
TGTGCCAGCAGGTTTTTCTCGGGACAGGGTAAATACGAGCAGTACTTC
CASRFFSGQGKYEQYF
>TRBJ1-2|-|TRBV3-1|14|-
TGTGCCAGCAGCCAAGATCTTACAGGGTCTGGCTACACCTTC
CASSQDLTGSGYTF
>TRBJ2-3|-|TRBV20-1|15|TRBD2
TGCAGTGCTAGAAACAGCGGGAGTCCGACAGATACGCAGTATTTT
CSARNSGSPTDTQYF
>TRBJ2-1|-|TRBV5-1|14|-
TGCGCCAGCAGCAGCAGGGGCCTATACAATGAGCAGTTCTTC
CASSSRGLYNEQFF
>TRBJ1-2|many|TRBV25-1|13|-
TGTGCCAGCAGTGAATATCCAGGCTATGGCTACACCTTC
CASSEYPGYGYTF
>TRBJ1-5|few|TRBV20-1|13|-
TGCAGTGCTAACAGACAGAGCAATCAGCCCCAGCATTTT
CSANRQSNQPQHF
>TRBJ1-5|many|TRBV6-2/TRBV6-3|15|-
TGTGCCAGCAGTTACGTGAAGGATAGCAATCAGCCCCAGCATTTT
CASSYVKDSNQPQHF
>TRBJ2-7|few|TRBV20-1|13|-
TGCAGTGCCTTGGACTCGAATCGCTACGAGCAGTACTTC
CSALDSNRYEQYF
>TRBJ2-1|few|TRBV5-1|18|-
TGCGCCAGCAGCTTGTCTCGATTTAACCTAGGCTCCTACAATGAGCAGTTCTTC
CASSLSRFNLGSYNEQFF
>TRBJ2-7|-|TRBV20-1|15|-
TGCAGTGCTAGGGACCACCCGGGACCTACCTACGAGCAGTACTTC
CSARDHPGPTYEQYF
>TRBJ2-4|few|TRBV19|15|-
TGTGCCAGTAGTGCATACCAGGGTAGAGAAAACATTCAGTACTTC
CASSAYQGRENIQYF
>TRBJ1-1|few|TRBV20-1|16|-
TGCAGTGCTAGATTGGGGGGGCGGGTAATGAACACTGAAGCTTTCTTT
CSARLGGRVMNTEAFF
>TRBJ1-5|many|TRBV6-1|15|-
TGTGCCAGCAGTGATTGGGTTTTCGGGAATCAGCCCCAGCATTTT
CASSDWVFGNQPQHF
>TRBJ2-7|few|TRBV19|14|-
TGTGCCAGTAGTGCCGGGACGGAAAGCTACGAGCAGTACTTC
CASSAGTESYEQYF
>TRBJ1-1|many|TRBV28|18|-
TGTGCCAGCAGTTTACCCGATACTAACACAGGATTGGGCACTGAAGCTTTCTTT
CASSLPDTNTGLGTEAFF
>TRBJ2-7|-|TRBV6-1|15|TRBD1
TGTGCCAGCAGCGATTTTGGGACAGGGAAGTTCGAGCAGTACTTC
CASSDFGTGKFEQYF